The table lists the clone carrying this T cell receptor (beta chain) with a few counts. TCRdb fed the 5' RACE reads into MiXCR, producing one record per CDR3 protein. The sample shows about 250,000 distinct CDR3 sequences, roughly 14% of them seen only once. These data are taken from a study of T-cell memory formation after mild COVID-19. Germline CDR1 and CDR2: SGHRS and YFSETQ. The CDR3 consists of 18 residues. With 0 bases clipped from V and 1 base from J, the junction kept 10 bases outside the gene matches. This TCR was recovered from an adult woman who had mild COVID-19 (a few samples of this study predate the infection). Cell type and time point are not known. The rearrangement joins TRBV5-1 to TRBJ2-3; 8 nucleotides agree with TRBD2. The specimen was PBMCs or a T cell subset sorted from them (not recorded which). The CDR3 nucleotides read TGCGCCAGCAGCTTGGGGGATAGCGGGGTTCCCCGCACAGATACGCAGTATTTT. Translation gives CASSLGDSGVPRTDTQYF.